Following are 12 T cell receptor beta chains from one sample sequenced in a study of graft-versus-host responses after intestinal transplantation. No antigen has been assigned to these receptors. Method: immunoSEQ multiplex PCR; TCRdb's copy keeps in-frame clones and lacks some. The profile shows some 92,000 clones, roughly 92% of them singletons. The specimen comprised unstimulated CD4+ T cells sorted from spleen or lymph node cells, sampled before intestinal transplant. The receptors here all came from a human donor who received an intestinal transplant.

In DNA form, the CDR3 reads TGTGCCAGCAGGACAGGGGAGCGGGGCAGACCCTATGGCTACACCTTC. It codes for CASRTGERGRPYGYTF. The J gene is TRBJ1-2, the V gene TRBV28, with 8 positions matching TRBD1. The CDR3 covers 16 residues. V trimming: 6 bases; J trimming: 4 bases; junction bases outside the gene matches: 13. Germline assignment: CDR1 MDHEN and CDR2 SYDVKM.

The rearrangement links TRBV2 to TRBJ2-2; TRBD1 matches 10 bases. The CDR3 totals 16 residues. The germline V gene has CDR1 SNHLY and CDR2 FYNNEI. The V and J ends lost 7 bases and 4 bases, in that order; junction bases with no gene match: 9. CDR3 sequence reads: CASNPGDRGGTGELFF. CDR3 DNA sequence: TGTGCCAGCAACCCGGGGGACAGGGGTGGCACCGGGGAGCTGTTTTTT.

A remark on this clone: The same CDR3 can be traced to other DNA sequences in this sample. V usage is TRBV28 and J usage is TRBJ2-7; D unresolved. CDR1 MDHEN and CDR2 SYDVKM come from the germline V gene. Trimming left V 6 bases short and J 3 bases short, with 6 bases between. The CDR3 is 11 residues long. CDR3 DNA: TGTGCCAGCAGCGAATACTACGAGCAGTACTTC. Translation gives CASSEYYEQYF.

This rearrangement joins TRBV7-9 to TRBJ1-1; D ambiguous. The V gene's germline CDR1 is SEHNR and CDR2 FQNEAQ (reference sequence). This CDR3 region has 13 residues. Trimming removed 5 bases at V and 7 bases at J, with 14 bases between. DNA for the CDR3: TGTGCCAGCAGCCGTGACACCTACGGTGAAGCTTTCTTT. Protein: CASSRDTYGEAFF.

This chain joins TRBV5-6 and TRBJ2-5; 7 bases align to TRBD1. Germline assignment: CDR1 SGHDT and CDR2 YYEEEE. V lost 5 bases, J lost 4 bases, and 8 bases stayed unmatched. CDR3 length: 14 amino acids. CDR3 DNA: TGTGCCAGCAGACAGACAGGGACGGGAGAGACCCAGTACTTC. It translates to CASRQTGTGETQYF.

The V and J genes are TRBV4-1 and TRBJ1-2, with TRBD1 identical over 9 bases. The junction had 7 bases not matched to a gene; V was cut back by 4 bases and J by 1 base. The germline V gene has CDR1 MGHRA and CDR2 YSYEKL. CDR3 length: 16 amino acids. CDR3 protein: CASSRGGTGSNYGYTF. The CDR3, as DNA: TGCGCCAGCAGCCGGGGGGGGACAGGGAGTAACTATGGCTACACCTTC.

V and J are TRBV5-4 and TRBJ2-1, with 7 bases fitting TRBD1. After removal of 0 bases from V and 4 bases from J, the junction contained 4 bases not matched to a gene. The CDR3 has 15 amino acids. Germline V gives CDR1 SGHNT, CDR2 YYREEE (reference sequence). In nucleotides, the CDR3 is TGTGCCAGCAGCTTGGGAGACAGGGATTACAATGAGCAGTTCTTC. Amino acids: CASSLGDRDYNEQFF.

The chain has TRBV6-1 and TRBJ1-1; 10 bases line up with TRBD1. Germline assignment: CDR1 MNHNS and CDR2 SASEGT. CDR3 size: 15 residues. V lost 8 bases and J lost 0; bases outside the gene matches: 6. CDR3 region: CASAVTGGLNTEAFF. The CDR3 bases are TGTGCCAGCGCTGTGACAGGGGGCCTGAACACTGAAGCTTTCTTT.

V usage is TRBV10-3 and J usage is TRBJ2-1, with 11 nucleotides matching TRBD2. V dropped 2 bases and J dropped 4; count of bases not matched to a gene: 1. This CDR3 has 15 residues. The V gene's germline CDR1 is ENHRY and CDR2 SYGVKD. For the CDR3, the DNA is TGTGCCATCAGTGAGGGGACTAGCGGATACAATGAGCAGTTCTTC. It yields the protein CAISEGTSGYNEQFF.

The chain links TRBV19 to TRBJ2-1, with D tentatively TRBD2 (5 bases). Per germline, CDR1 LNHDA and CDR2 SQIVND (reference sequence). The V end was cut by 7 bases, the J end by 4 bases, with 14 bases between. The CDR3 covers 14 residues. The CDR3 sequence is CASKLGGSYNEQFF. CDR3 nucleotide sequence: TGTGCCAGTAAGTTAGGAGGCTCATACAATGAGCAGTTCTTC. Variable domain in full (rest from reference TRBV19 and TRBJ2-1): DGGITQSPKYLFRKEGQNVTLSCEQNLNHDAMYWYRQDPGQGLRLIYYSQIVNDFQKGDIAEGYSVSREKKESFPLTVTSAQKNPTAFYLCASKLGGSYNEQFFGPGTRLTVL.

The chain employs TRBV30 and TRBJ1-5; D is possibly TRBD1 (6 bases). The CDR3 loop spans 18 amino acids. CDR1 is GTSNPN, CDR2 SVGIG, per germline (reference sequence). The V end lost 2 bases, the J end lost 0 bases, and 20 bases lay between the germline ends. The CDR3 DNA reads as TGTGCCTGGAGTCCCCTAGGGGGAAACCCCCTTAGCAATCAGCCCCAGCATTTT. Its translation: CAWSPLGGNPLSNQPQHF.

The chain couples TRBV2 to TRBJ2-1; D remains ambiguous. CDR3 length: 13 residues. Germline CDR1 and CDR2: SNHLY and FYNNEI. The germline V and J ends were trimmed by 4 bases and 5 bases, with 9 bases remaining between them. The CDR3 region has the DNA TGTGCCAGCAGTGTCAACTGGAACAATGAGCAGTTCTTC. Its translation: CASSVNWNNEQFF.